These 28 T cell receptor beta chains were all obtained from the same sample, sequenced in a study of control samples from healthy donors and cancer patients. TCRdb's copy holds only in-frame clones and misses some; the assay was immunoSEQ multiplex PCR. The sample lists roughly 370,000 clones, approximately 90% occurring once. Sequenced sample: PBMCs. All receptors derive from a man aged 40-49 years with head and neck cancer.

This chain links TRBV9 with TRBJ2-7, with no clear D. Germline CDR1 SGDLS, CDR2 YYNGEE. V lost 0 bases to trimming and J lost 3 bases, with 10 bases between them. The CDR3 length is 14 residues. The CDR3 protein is CASSVGVGLYEQYF. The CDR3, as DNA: TGTGCCAGCAGCGTAGGAGTAGGCCTCTACGAGCAGTACTTC.

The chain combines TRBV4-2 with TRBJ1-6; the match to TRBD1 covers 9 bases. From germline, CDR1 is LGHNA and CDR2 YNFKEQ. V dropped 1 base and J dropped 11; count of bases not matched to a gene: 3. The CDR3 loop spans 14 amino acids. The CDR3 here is CASSQGDRATPLHF. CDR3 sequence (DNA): TGTGCCAGCAGCCAAGGGGACAGGGCTACACCCCTCCACTTT.

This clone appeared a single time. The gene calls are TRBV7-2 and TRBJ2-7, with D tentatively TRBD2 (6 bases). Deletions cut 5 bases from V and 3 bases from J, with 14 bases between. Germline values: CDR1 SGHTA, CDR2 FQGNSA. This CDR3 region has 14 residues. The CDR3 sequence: CASSVSGLGYEQYF. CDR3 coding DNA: TGTGCCAGCAGCGTTAGCGGACTCGGCTACGAGCAGTACTTC.

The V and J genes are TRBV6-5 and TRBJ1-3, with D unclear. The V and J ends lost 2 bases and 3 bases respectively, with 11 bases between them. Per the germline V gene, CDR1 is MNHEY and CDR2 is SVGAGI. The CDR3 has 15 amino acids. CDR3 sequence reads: CASSYRALFGNTIYF. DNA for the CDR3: TGTGCCAGCAGTTACAGGGCCCTGTTTGGAAACACCATATATTTT.

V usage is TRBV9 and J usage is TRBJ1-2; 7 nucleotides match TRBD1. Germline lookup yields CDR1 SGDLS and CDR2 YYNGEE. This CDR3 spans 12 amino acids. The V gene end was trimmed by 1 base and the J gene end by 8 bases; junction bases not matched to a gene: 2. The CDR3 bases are TGTGCCAGCAGCGTACAGGGGGGCGGCTACACCTTC. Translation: CASSVQGGGYTF.

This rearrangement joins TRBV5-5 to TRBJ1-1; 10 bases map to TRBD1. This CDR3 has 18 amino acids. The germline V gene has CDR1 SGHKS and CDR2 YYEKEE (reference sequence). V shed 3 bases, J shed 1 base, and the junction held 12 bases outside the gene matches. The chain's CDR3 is CASSSGTGALLTNTEAFF. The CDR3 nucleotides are TGTGCCAGCAGCTCCGGGACAGGGGCCTTGCTAACGAACACTGAAGCTTTCTTT.

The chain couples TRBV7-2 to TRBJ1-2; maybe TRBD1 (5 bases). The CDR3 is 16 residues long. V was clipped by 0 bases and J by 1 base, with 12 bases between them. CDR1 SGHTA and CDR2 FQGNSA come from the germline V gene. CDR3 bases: TGTGCCAGCAGCTTAGCGCGGCAGGGATATAACTATGGCTACACCTTC. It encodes CASSLARQGYNYGYTF. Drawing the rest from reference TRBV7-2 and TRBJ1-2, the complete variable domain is GAGVSQSPSNKVTEKGKDVELRCDPISGHTALYWYRQSLGQGLEFLIYFQGNSAPDKSGLPSDRFSAERTGGSVSTLTIQRTQQEDSAVYLCASSLARQGYNYGYTFGSGTRLTVV.

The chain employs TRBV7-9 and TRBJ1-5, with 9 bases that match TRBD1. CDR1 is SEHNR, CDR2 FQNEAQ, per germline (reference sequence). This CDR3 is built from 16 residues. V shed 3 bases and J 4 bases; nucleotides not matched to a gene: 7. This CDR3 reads CASSLAGDRVNQPQHF. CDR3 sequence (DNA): TGTGCCAGCAGCTTGGCAGGGGACAGGGTGAATCAGCCCCAGCATTTT.

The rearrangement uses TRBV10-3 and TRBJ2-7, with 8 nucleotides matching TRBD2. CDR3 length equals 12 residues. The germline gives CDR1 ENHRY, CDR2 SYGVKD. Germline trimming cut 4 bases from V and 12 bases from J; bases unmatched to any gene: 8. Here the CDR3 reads CAISAGGDAGYF. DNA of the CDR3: TGTGCCATCAGTGCCGGGGGGGACGCGGGGTACTTC.

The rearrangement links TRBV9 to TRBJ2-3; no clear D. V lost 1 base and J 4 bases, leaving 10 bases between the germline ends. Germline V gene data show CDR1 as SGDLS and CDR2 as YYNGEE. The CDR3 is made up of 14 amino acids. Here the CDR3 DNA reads TGTGCCAGCAGCGTACGCATAGAAGCAGATACGCAGTATTTT. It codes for CASSVRIEADTQYF.

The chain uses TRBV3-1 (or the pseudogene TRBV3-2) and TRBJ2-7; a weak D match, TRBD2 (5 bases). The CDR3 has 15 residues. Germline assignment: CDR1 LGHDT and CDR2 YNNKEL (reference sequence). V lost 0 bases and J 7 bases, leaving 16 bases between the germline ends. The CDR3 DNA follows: TGTGCCAGCAGCCAAGAAGTACTCGACGGAGGAGAGCAGTACTTC. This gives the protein CASSQEVLDGGEQYF.

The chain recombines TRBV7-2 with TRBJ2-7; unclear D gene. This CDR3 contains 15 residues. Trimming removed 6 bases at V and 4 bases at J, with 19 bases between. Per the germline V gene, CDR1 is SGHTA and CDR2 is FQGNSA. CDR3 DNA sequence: TGTGCCAGCAGACACTCTCTAGGTGGCGGTTACGAGCAGTACTTC. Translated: CASRHSLGGGYEQYF.

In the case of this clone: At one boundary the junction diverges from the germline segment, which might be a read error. CDR3 DNA: TGTGCTAGCAGCTTAGTCCGGGGGGACAATGAGCAGTTCTTC. This gives the protein CASSLVRGDNEQFF. The chain combines TRBV7-7 with TRBJ2-1; TRBD2 matches at 7 bases. Germline loops: CDR1 SSHAT, CDR2 FNYEAQ (reference sequence). The CDR3 has 14 residues.

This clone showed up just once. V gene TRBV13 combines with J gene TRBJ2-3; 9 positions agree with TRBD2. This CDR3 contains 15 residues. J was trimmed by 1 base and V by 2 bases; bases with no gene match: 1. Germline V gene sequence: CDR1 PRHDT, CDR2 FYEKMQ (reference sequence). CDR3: CASSLRGGGTDTQYF. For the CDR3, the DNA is TGTGCCAGCAGCTTACGCGGGGGGGGCACAGATACGCAGTATTTT.

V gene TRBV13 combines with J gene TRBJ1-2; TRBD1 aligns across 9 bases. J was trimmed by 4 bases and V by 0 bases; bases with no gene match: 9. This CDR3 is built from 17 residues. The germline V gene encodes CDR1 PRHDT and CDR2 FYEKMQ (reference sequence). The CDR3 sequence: CASSLGRGQGRGYGYTF. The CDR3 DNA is TGTGCCAGCAGCTTAGGCCGCGGACAGGGGAGGGGCTATGGCTACACCTTC.

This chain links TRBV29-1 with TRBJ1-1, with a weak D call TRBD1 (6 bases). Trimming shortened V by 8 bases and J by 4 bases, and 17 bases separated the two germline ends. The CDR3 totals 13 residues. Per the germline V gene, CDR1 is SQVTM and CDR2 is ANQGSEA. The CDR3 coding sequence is TGCAGCCCTAGCTCAGGGGTGGGCACTGAAGCTTTCTTT. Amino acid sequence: CSPSSGVGTEAFF.

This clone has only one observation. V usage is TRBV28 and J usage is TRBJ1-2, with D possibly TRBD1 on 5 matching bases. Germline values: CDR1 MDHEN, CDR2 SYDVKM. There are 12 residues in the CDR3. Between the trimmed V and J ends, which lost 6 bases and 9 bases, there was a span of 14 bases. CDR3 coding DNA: TGTGCCAGCAGACAGGATTTAACGAGCTACACCTTC. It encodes CASRQDLTSYTF.

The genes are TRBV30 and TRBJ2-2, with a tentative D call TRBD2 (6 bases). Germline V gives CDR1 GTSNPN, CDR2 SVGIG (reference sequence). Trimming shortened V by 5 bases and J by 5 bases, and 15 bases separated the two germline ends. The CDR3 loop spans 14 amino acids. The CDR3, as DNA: TGTGCCTGGCAAGGACTACTCCAGACCGGGGAGCTGTTTTTT. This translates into CAWQGLLQTGELFF. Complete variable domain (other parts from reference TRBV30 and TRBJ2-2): SQTIHQWPATLVQPVGSPLSLECTVEGTSNPNLYWYRQAAGRGLQLLFYSVGIGQISSEVPQNLSASRPQDRQFILSSKKLLLSDSGFYLCAWQGLLQTGELFFGEGSRLTVL.

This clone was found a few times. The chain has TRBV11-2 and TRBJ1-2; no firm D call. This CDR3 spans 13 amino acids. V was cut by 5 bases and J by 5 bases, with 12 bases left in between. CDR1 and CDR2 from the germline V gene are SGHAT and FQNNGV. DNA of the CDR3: TGTGCCAGCAGCCCCCTCAGAGAATATGGCTACACCTTC. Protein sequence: CASSPLREYGYTF. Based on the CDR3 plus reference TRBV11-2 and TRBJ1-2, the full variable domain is EAGVAQSPRYKIIEKRQSVAFWCNPISGHATLYWYQQILGQGPKLLIQFQNNGVVDDSQLPKDRFSAERLKGVDSTLKIQPAKLEDSAVYLCASSPLREYGYTFGSGTRLTVV.

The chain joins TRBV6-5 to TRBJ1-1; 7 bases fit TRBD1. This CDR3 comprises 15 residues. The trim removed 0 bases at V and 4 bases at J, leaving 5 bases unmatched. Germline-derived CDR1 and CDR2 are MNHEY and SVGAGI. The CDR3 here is CASSYSKGAGTEAFF. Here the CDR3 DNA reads TGTGCCAGCAGTTACTCGAAGGGGGCCGGCACTGAAGCTTTCTTT.

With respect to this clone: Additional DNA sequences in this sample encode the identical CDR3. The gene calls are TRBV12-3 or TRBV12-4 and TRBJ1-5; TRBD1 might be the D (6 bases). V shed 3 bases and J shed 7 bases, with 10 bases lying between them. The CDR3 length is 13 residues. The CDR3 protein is CASSLDSGQPQHF. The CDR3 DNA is TGTGCCAGCAGTTTGGACAGCGGCCAGCCCCAGCATTTT.

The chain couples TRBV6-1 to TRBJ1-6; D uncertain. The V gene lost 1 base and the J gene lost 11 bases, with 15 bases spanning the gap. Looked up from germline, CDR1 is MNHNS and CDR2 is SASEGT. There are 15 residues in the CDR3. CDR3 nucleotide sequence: TGTGCCAGCAGTGAAGGCATGGGATTCCGCCCACCCCTCCACTTT. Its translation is CASSEGMGFRPPLHF.

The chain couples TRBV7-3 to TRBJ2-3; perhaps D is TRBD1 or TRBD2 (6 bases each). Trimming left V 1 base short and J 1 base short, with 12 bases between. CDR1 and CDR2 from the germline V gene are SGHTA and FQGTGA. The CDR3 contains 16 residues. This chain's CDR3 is CASSLISGGGTDTQYF. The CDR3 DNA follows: TGTGCCAGCAGCTTAATTTCCGGGGGCGGCACAGATACGCAGTATTTT.

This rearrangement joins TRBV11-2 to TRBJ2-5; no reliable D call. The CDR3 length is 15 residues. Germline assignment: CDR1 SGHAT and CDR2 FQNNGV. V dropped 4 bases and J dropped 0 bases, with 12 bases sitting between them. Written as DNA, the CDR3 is TGTGCCAGCAGCTCCGGATCTGGGAACCAAGAGACCCAGTACTTC. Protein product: CASSSGSGNQETQYF.

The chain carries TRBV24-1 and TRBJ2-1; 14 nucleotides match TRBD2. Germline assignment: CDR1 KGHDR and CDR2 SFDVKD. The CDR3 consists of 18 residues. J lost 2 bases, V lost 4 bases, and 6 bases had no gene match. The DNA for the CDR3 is TGTGCCACCAGTGAAAGGGGACTAGCGGGGGTTACCTACAATGAGCAGTTCTTC. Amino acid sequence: CATSERGLAGVTYNEQFF.

CDR3 coding DNA: TGTGCCAGTAGTATGGCAGGGACAGCCTACGAGCAGTACTTC. It codes for CASSMAGTAYEQYF. This chain joins TRBV19 and TRBJ2-7, with 7 bases fitting TRBD1. The germline V gene encodes CDR1 LNHDA and CDR2 SQIVND (reference sequence). This CDR3 comprises 14 residues. Germline trimming cut 3 bases from V and 2 bases from J; bases unmatched to any gene: 4.

CDR3 amino acids: CASGRGPIYEQYF. CDR3 sequence (DNA): TGTGCCAGCGGCAGGGGCCCCATCTACGAGCAGTACTTC. The gene calls are TRBV27 and TRBJ2-7; possibly TRBD1 for D (6 bases). The CDR3 spans 13 residues. CDR1 is MNHEY, CDR2 SMNVEV, per germline (reference sequence). Trimming cost V 8 bases and J 3 bases, with 14 bases left between them.

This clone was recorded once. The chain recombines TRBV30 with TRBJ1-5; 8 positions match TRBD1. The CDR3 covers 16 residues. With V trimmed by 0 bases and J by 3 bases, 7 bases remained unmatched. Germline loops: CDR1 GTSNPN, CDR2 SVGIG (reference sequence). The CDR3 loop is CAWSVRRDRINQPQHF. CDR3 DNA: TGTGCCTGGAGTGTACGGAGGGACAGGATCAATCAGCCCCAGCATTTT.